This T cell receptor beta chain was recorded in a study of T cell responses to AZD1222 COVID-19 vaccine. Concerning this clone itself: What it binds is unknown.

The V end was cut by 2 bases, the J end by 13 bases, with 18 bases between. The germline gives CDR1 GTSNPN, CDR2 SVGIG (reference sequence). The CDR3 spans 13 residues. Findings of the study overall: Spike-specific TCR breadth and depth were elevated following two AZD1222 doses. Repertoires were obtained only post-peak T cell response.

Data came from immunoSEQ multiplex PCR; TCRdb stores just in-frame clones and leaves some out. This table has about 170,000 clones, 85% to 95% appearing once. The V and J genes are TRBV30 and TRBJ1-5; D is unresolved. Sequencing used peripheral blood, obtained on day 0 of AZD1222 vaccination. The clonotype comes from an adult in good health. The CDR3 reads CAWSKATPPSQHF. The CDR3 DNA sequence: TGTGCCTGGAGTAAAGCGACCCCTCCGAGTCAGCATTTT.